These 12 T cell receptor beta chains were sequenced from one sample in a study of OX40 agonist ivuxolimab in advanced cancers. The data were produced by immunoSEQ multiplex PCR, yet TCRdb's version contains in-frame clones alone and is incomplete. Of around 93,000 clones listed, 80% to 90% are singletons. Sequenced here: CD4+ or CD8+ T cells sorted from blood, sampled in a trial of the OX40 agonist ivuxolimab. Source of these receptors: an adult with an advanced solid tumor such as melanoma, head and neck, liver or kidney cancer.

As concerns this clone: A junction end diverges from the germline sequence, so it may reflect a read error. The chain links TRBV7-9 to TRBJ2-7; D unresolved. Germline assignment: CDR1 SEHNR and CDR2 FQNEAQ (reference sequence). This CDR3 comprises 13 residues. This chain's CDR3 is CASSLNRAEERYF. Here the CDR3 DNA reads TGTGCCAGCAGCTTAAATCGGGCCGAGGAGCGGTACTTC.

DNA of the CDR3: TGTGCCAGCAGTCTGACCCGGGGAGAAAAACTGTTTTTT. It encodes CASSLTRGEKLFF. This chain links TRBV5-8 with TRBJ1-4; D is uncertain. The ends were cut back, 5 bases at V and 8 bases at J, with 13 bases in the middle. This CDR3 is 13 amino acids long. Germline CDR1 and CDR2: SGHTS and YDEGEE.

The gene calls are TRBV7-3 and TRBJ1-1, with a possible D match to TRBD1 (6 bases). CDR1 and CDR2 from the germline V gene are SGHTA and FQGTGA. V gave up 1 base and J gave up 4 bases, with 7 bases separating them. This CDR3 comprises 13 residues. DNA of the CDR3: TGTGCCAGCAGCTTAATCAGGGGCACTGAAGCTTTCTTT. It is translated as CASSLIRGTEAFF.

This rearrangement joins TRBV4-1 to TRBJ2-2; 8 positions agree with TRBD2. V dropped 3 bases and J dropped 3; count of bases not matched to a gene: 6. The CDR3 has 16 residues. Germline values: CDR1 MGHRA, CDR2 YSYEKL. CDR3: CASSQALLADTGELFF. CDR3 nucleotide sequence: TGCGCCAGCAGCCAGGCCTTACTAGCGGACACCGGGGAGCTGTTTTTT.

The chain links TRBV5-4 to TRBJ2-7; 10 positions match TRBD2. CDR3 size: 16 residues. Germline trimming cut 0 bases from V and 3 bases from J; bases unmatched to any gene: 6. Germline CDR1 SGHNT, CDR2 YYREEE (reference sequence). The CDR3 coding sequence is TGTGCCAGCAGCTTGGACCTAGCGGGGGCATACTACGAGCAGTACTTC. Its protein is CASSLDLAGAYYEQYF.

V usage is TRBV5-3 and J usage is TRBJ2-7, with a weak D call TRBD1 (10 bases). TRBV5-3 is placed among ORFs of uncertain function. V was trimmed by 3 bases and J by 3 bases, leaving 37 bases between them. The CDR3 has 22 residues. Here the CDR3 reads CARSSRDRGILVRLAGFYEQYF. CDR3 sequence (DNA): TGTGCCAGAAGCTCCCGGGACAGGGGAATTCTTGTCCGGCTAGCGGGATTCTACGAGCAGTACTTC.

The CDR3: CASTRQGIIMEQYF. CDR3 DNA sequence: TGTGCCAGCACCCGACAGGGGATAATTATGGAGCAGTACTTC. The rearrangement links TRBV7-2 to TRBJ2-7, with 8 positions matching TRBD1. Germline-derived CDR1 and CDR2 are SGHTA and FQGNSA. Losses at the gene ends were 7 bases for V and 7 bases for J; bases not matched to a gene: 12. The CDR3 contains 14 residues.

This clone has a single count. This rearrangement joins TRBV29-1 to TRBJ2-2; 10 positions agree with TRBD1. V lost 1 base and J lost 7; bases outside the gene matches: 6. Germline CDR1 SQVTM, CDR2 ANQGSEA. The CDR3 spans 15 residues. The DNA of the CDR3 is TGCAGCGTTGAAGGACAGGGGGCGCGAGGCGGGGAGCTGTTTTTT. Residues: CSVEGQGARGGELFF.

This clone came up once. This chain connects TRBV11-3 to TRBJ2-7; D is tentatively TRBD1 or TRBD2 (6 bases each). Trimming pared 8 bases from V and 8 bases from J, leaving 13 bases between. Germline lookup yields CDR1 SGHNT and CDR2 YENEEA. The CDR3 length is 11 residues. CDR3: CASSHGGQQYF. CDR3 bases: TGTGCCAGCTCCCACGGGGGCCAGCAGTACTTC.

The rearrangement uses TRBV19 and TRBJ2-3, with D perhaps being TRBD1 or TRBD2 (5 bases each). The CDR3 has 14 residues. With 5 bases removed from V and 2 bases from J, the gap between germline ends came to 11 bases. Per germline, CDR1 LNHDA and CDR2 SQIVND (reference sequence). The CDR3: CASSSNGATDTQYF. In DNA form, the CDR3 reads TGTGCCAGTAGTTCCAACGGGGCCACAGATACGCAGTATTTT.

The chain joins TRBV6-4 to TRBJ2-4; 8 bases are a match to TRBD1. Germline trimming cut 4 bases from V and 1 base from J; bases unmatched to any gene: 0. CDR1 MRHNA and CDR2 SNTAGT come from the germline V gene. This CDR3 has 14 amino acids. The CDR3 protein is CASSGQGAKNIQYF. CDR3 DNA sequence: TGTGCCAGCAGTGGACAGGGGGCCAAAAACATTCAGTACTTC.

The chain links TRBV11-2 to TRBJ2-2; 10 nucleotides align to TRBD2. This CDR3 is 17 amino acids long. Germline V CDR1 and CDR2: SGHAT, FQNNGV. The V segment lost 1 base and the J segment 5 bases; nucleotides outside the gene matches: 7. In DNA, the CDR3 is TGTGCCAGCAGCTTAGTGGCTAGCGGGAGTGGGACCGGGGAGCTGTTTTTT. This gives the protein CASSLVASGSGTGELFF.